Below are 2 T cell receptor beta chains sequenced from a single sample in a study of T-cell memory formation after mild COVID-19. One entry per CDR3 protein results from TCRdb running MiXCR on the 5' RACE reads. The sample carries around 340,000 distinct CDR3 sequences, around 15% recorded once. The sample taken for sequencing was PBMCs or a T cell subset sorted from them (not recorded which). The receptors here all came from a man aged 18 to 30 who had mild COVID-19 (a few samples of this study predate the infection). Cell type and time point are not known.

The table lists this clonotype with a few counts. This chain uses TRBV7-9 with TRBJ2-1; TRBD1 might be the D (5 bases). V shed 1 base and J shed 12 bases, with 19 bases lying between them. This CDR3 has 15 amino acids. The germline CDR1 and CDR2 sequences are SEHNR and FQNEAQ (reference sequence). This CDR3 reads CASSLEVWTHGGQFF. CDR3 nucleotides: TGTGCCAGCAGCTTAGAGGTCTGGACACACGGTGGGCAGTTCTTC.

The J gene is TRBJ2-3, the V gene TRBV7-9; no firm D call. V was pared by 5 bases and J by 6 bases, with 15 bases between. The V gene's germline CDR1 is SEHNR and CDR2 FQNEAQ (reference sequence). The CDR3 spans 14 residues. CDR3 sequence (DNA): TGTGCCAGCAGCCCTCAGGACCTCCTGGATACGCAGTATTTT. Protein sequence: CASSPQDLLDTQYF.